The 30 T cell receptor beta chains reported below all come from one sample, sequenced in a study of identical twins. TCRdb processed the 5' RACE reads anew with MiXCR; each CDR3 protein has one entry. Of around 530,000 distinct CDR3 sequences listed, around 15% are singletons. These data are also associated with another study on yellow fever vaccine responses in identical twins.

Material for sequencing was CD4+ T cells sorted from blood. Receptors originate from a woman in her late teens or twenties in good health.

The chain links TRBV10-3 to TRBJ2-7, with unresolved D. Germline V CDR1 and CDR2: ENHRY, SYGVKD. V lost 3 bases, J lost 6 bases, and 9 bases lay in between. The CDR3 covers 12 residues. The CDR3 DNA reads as TGTGCCATCAGTGATTCTGTGGGCGAGCAGTACTTC. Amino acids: CAISDSVGEQYF.

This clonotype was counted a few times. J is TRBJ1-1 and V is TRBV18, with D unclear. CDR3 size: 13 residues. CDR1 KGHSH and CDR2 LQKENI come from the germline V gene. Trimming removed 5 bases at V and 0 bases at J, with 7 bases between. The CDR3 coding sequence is TGTGCCAGCTCAGAGGTAATGAACACTGAAGCTTTCTTT. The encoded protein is CASSEVMNTEAFF.

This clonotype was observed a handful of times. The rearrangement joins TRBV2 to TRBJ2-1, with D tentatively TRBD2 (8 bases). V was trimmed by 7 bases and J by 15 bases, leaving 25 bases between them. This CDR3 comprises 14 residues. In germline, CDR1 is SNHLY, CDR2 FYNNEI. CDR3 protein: CASNPGGVAGTVFF. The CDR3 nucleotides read TGTGCCAGCAACCCCGGGGGAGTAGCGGGGACAGTGTTCTTC. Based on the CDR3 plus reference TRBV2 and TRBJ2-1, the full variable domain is EPEVTQTPSHQVTQMGQEVILRCVPISNHLYFYWYRQILGQKVEFLVSFYNNEISEKSEIFDDQFSVERPDGSNFTLKIRSTKLEDSAMYFCASNPGGVAGTVFFGPGTRLTVL.

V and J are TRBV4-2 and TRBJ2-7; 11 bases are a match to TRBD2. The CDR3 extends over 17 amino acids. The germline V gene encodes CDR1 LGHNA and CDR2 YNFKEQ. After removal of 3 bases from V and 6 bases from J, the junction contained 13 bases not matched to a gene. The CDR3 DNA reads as TGTGCCAGCAGCCAGACTAGCGGGAATCAAGCTACGGGCGAGCAGTACTTC. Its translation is CASSQTSGNQATGEQYF.

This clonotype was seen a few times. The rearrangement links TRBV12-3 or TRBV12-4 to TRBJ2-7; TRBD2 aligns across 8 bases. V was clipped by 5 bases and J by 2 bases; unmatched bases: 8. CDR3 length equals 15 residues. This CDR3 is CASSPMGLEPYEQYF. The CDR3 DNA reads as TGTGCCAGCAGTCCCATGGGACTAGAACCCTACGAGCAGTACTTC.

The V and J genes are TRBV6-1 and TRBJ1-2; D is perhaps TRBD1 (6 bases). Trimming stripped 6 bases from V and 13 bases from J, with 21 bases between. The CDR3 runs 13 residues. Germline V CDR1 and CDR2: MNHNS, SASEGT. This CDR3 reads CASSRSFGQLCTF. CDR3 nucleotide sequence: TGTGCCAGCAGCCGCTCCTTTGGACAGCTCTGCACCTTC.

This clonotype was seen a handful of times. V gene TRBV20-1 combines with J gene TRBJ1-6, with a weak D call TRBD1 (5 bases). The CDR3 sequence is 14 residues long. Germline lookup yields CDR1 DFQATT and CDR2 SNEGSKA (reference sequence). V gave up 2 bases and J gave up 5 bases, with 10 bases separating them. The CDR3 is CSARSRADNSPLHF. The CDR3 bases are TGCAGTGCTAGATCCAGGGCCGATAATTCACCCCTCCACTTT.

Here the CDR3 DNA reads TGTGCCAGCAGTTTAGGGGGGACTAGCGGGAGTGGTGCCTACAATGAGCAGTTCTTC. Amino acids: CASSLGGTSGSGAYNEQFF. The chain combines TRBV12-3 or TRBV12-4 with TRBJ2-1; 14 bases match TRBD2. Trimming at V came to 1 base and at J to 2 bases, leaving 7 bases not matched to a gene. CDR3 size: 19 residues.

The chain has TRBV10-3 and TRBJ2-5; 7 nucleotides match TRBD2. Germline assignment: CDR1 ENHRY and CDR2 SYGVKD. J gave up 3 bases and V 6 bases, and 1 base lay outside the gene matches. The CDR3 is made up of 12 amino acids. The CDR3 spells CAISGLEETQYF. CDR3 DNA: TGTGCCATCAGCGGACTAGAAGAGACCCAGTACTTC.

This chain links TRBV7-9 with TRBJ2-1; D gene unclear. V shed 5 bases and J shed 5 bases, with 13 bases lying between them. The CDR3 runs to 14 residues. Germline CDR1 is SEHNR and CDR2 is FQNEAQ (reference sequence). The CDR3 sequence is CASSPISADNEQFF. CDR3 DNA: TGTGCCAGCAGCCCCATCTCAGCTGACAATGAGCAGTTCTTC.

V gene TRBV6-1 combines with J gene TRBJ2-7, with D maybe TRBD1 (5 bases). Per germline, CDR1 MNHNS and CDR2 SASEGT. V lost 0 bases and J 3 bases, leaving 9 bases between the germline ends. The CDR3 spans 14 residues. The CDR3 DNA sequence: TGTGCCAGCAGTGAAGCCCCAGGGCTCTACGAGCAGTACGTC. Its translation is CASSEAPGLYEQYV.

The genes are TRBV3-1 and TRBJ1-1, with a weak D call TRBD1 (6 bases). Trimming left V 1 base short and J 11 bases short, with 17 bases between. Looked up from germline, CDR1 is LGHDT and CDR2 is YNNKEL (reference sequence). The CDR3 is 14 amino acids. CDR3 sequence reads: CASSQAQAGTKAFF. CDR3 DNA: TGTGCCAGCAGCCAAGCCCAGGCCGGGACAAAGGCTTTCTTT.

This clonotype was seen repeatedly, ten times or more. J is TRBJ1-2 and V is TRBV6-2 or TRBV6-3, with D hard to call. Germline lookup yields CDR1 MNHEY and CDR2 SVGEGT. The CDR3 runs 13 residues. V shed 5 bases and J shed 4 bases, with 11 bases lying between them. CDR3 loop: CASSQLMGYGYTF. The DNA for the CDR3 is TGTGCCAGCAGTCAACTGATGGGCTATGGCTACACCTTC.

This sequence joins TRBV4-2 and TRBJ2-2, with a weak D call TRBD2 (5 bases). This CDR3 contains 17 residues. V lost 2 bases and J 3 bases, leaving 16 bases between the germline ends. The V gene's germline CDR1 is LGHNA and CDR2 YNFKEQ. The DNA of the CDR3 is TGTGCCAGCAGCCAAAAACAAAACGGGAAGGACACCGGGGAGCTGTTTTTT. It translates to CASSQKQNGKDTGELFF.

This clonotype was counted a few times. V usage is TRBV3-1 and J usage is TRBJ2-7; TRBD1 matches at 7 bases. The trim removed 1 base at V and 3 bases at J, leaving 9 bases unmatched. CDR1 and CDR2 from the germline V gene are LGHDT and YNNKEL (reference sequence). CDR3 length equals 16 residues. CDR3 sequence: CASSQVRQRGLYEQYF. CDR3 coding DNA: TGTGCCAGCAGCCAAGTTCGACAGAGGGGGCTCTACGAGCAGTACTTC.

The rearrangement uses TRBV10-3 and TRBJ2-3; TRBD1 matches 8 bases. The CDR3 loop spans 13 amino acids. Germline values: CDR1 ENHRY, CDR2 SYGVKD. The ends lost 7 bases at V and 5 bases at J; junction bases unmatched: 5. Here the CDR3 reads CAITGQGEDTQYF. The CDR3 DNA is TGTGCCATCACCGGACAGGGTGAAGATACGCAGTATTTT.

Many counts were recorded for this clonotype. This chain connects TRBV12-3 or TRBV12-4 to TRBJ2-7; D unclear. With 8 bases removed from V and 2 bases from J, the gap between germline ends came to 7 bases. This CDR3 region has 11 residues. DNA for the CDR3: TGTGCCAGCGGGAATGCCTACGAGCAGTACTTC. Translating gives CASGNAYEQYF.

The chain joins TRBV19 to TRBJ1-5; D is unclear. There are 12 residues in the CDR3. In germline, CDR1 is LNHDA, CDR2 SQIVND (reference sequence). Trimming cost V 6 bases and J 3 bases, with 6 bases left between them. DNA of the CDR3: TGTGCCAGTAGCCATCCCAATCAGCCCCAGCATTTT. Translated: CASSHPNQPQHF.

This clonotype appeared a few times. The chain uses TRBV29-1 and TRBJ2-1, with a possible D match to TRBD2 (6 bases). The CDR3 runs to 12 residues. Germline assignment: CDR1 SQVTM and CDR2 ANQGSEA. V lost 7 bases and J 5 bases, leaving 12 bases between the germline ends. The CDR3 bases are TGCAGCGCCCGACTAGTTAACAATGAGCAGTTCTTC. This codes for CSARLVNNEQFF.

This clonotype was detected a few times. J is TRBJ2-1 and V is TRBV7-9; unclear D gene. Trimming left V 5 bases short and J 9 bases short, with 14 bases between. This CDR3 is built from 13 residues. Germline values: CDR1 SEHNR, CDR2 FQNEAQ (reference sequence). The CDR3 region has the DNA TGTGCCAGCAGCCCCGGTGGGAACGGTGAGCAGTTCTTC. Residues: CASSPGGNGEQFF.

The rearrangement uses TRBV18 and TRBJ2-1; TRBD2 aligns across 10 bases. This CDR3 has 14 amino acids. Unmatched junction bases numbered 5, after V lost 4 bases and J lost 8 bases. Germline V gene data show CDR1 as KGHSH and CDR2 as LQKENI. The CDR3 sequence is CASSLTGTSDEQFF. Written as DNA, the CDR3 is TGTGCCAGCTCACTAACCGGGACTAGCGATGAGCAGTTCTTC. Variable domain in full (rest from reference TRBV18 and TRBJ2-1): NAGVMQNPRHLVRRRGQEARLRCSPMKGHSHVYWYRQLPEEGLKFMVYLQKENIIDESGMPKERFSAEFPKEGPSILRIQQVVRGDSAAYFCASSLTGTSDEQFFGPGTRLTVL.

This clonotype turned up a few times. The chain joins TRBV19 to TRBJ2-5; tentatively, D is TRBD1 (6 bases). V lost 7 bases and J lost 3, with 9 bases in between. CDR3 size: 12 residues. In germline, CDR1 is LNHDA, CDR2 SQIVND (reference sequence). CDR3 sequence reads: CASKDRKETQYF. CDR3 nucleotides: TGTGCCAGTAAAGACAGGAAAGAGACCCAGTACTTC. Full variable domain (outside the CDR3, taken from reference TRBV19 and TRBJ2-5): DGGITQSPKYLFRKEGQNVTLSCEQNLNHDAMYWYRQDPGQGLRLIYYSQIVNDFQKGDIAEGYSVSREKKESFPLTVTSAQKNPTAFYLCASKDRKETQYFGPGTRLLVL.

The CDR3 loop is CASSQVRAASFTQYF. The CDR3 DNA follows: TGTGCCAGCAGCCAAGTAAGGGCTGCCAGCTTTACGCAGTATTTT. The chain uses TRBV3-1 and TRBJ2-3; D is unresolved. CDR1 and CDR2 from the germline V gene are LGHDT and YNNKEL (reference sequence). CDR3 length: 15 residues. The V gene lost 1 base and the J gene lost 8 bases, with 16 bases spanning the gap.

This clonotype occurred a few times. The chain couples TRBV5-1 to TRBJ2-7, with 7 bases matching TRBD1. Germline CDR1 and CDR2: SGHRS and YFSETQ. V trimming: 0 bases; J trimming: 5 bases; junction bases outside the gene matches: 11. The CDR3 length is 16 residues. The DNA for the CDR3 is TGCGCCAGCAGCTTGGGATCCGCGACAGGGTCCCACGAGCAGTACGTC. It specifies CASSLGSATGSHEQYV.

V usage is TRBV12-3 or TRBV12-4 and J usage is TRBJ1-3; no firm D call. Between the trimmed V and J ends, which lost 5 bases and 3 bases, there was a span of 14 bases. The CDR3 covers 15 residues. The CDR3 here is CASSGRGSVGNTIYF. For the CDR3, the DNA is TGTGCCAGCAGTGGGCGGGGATCAGTTGGAAACACCATATATTTT.

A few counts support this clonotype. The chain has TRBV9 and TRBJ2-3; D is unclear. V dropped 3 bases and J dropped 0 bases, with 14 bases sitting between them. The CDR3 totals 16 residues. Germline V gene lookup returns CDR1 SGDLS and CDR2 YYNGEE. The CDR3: CASSDSFISSTDTQYF. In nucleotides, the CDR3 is TGTGCCAGCAGCGACTCGTTCATATCTAGCACAGATACGCAGTATTTT. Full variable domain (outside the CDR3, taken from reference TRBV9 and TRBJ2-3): DSGVTQTPKHLITATGQRVTLRCSPRSGDLSVYWYQQSLDQGLQFLIQYYNGEERAKGNILERFSAQQFPDLHSELNLSSLELGDSALYFCASSDSFISSTDTQYFGPGTRLTVL.

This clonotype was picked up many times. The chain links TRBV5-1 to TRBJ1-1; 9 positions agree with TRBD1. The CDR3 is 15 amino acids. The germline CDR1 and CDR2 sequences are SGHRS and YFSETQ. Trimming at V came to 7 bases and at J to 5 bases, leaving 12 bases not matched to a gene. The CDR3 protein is CASGAWGQGDTEAFF. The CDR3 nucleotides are TGCGCCAGCGGGGCGTGGGGACAGGGTGATACTGAAGCTTTCTTT.

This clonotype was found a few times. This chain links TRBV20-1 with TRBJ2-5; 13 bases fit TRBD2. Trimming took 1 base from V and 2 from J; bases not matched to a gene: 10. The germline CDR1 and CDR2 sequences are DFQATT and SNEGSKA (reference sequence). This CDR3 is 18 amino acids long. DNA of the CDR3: TGCAGTGCTAGAGGAGGGACTAGCGGGACCGGCCTACAAGAGACCCAGTACTTC. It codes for CSARGGTSGTGLQETQYF.

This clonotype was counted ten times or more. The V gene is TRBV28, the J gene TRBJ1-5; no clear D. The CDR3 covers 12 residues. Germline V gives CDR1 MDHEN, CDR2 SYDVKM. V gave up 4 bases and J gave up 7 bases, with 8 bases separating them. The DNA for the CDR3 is TGTGCCAGCAGTTCATTAGGCCAGCCCCAGCATTTT. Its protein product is CASSSLGQPQHF.

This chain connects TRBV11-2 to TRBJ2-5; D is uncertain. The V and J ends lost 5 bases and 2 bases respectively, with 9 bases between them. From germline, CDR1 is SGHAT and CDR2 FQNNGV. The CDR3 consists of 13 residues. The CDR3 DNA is TGTGCCAGCAGCCCGTTCGTACAAGAGACCCAGTACTTC. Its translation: CASSPFVQETQYF.